The 5 T cell receptor beta chains presented below share a single source sample, sequenced in a study of monozygotic twins with inflammatory bowel disease. TCRdb re-called the 5' RACE reads, yielding one record per CDR3 amino acid sequence without DNA. The sample has around 450,000 distinct CDR3 sequences. The specimen sequenced was blood. Receptors originate from a human donor with ulcerative colitis or Crohn's disease, or a healthy co-twin of an affected twin (not recorded which).

The chain carries TRBV5-4 and TRBJ2-7; TCRdb's assignment of TRBD2 cannot be checked, as there is no DNA. Germline assignment: CDR1 SGHNT and CDR2 YYREEE (reference sequence). The CDR3 has 14 residues. CDR3 sequence: CASSVLPSGYEQYF.

The rearrangement links TRBV7-9 to TRBJ2-1; TCRdb proposes TRBD1, but this gene call is untestable without DNA. This CDR3 contains 17 residues. Germline V gene lookup returns CDR1 SEHNR and CDR2 FQNEAQ (reference sequence). The CDR3 is CASSLVSARGNYNEQFF.

V is TRBV20-1 and J is TRBJ1-6; with no DNA, the TCRdb D assignment of TRBD1 cannot be verified. The CDR3 totals 13 residues. Germline V gives CDR1 DFQATT, CDR2 SNEGSKA (reference sequence). CDR3 sequence reads: CSVQDPSGSPLHF.

V is TRBV28 and J is TRBJ2-1; the D call of TRBD2 rests on TCRdb alone, since no DNA is present to check it. Germline-derived CDR1 and CDR2 are MDHEN and SYDVKM. The CDR3 is 17 amino acids. The CDR3 loop is CASSLWGAPTDRDEQFF.

This chain uses TRBV5-1 with TRBJ2-1; TCRdb's D gene call, TRBD2, goes unchecked for lack of DNA. The CDR3 is made up of 16 amino acids. CDR1 is SGHRS, CDR2 YFSETQ, per germline. The CDR3 here is CASSAERTLGYNEQFF. Variable domain in full (rest from reference TRBV5-1 and TRBJ2-1): KAGVTQTPRYLIKTRGQQVTLSCSPISGHRSVSWYQQTPGQGLQFLFEYFSETQRNKGNFPGRFSGRQFSNSRSEMNVSTLELGDSALYLCASSAERTLGYNEQFFGPGTRLTVL.